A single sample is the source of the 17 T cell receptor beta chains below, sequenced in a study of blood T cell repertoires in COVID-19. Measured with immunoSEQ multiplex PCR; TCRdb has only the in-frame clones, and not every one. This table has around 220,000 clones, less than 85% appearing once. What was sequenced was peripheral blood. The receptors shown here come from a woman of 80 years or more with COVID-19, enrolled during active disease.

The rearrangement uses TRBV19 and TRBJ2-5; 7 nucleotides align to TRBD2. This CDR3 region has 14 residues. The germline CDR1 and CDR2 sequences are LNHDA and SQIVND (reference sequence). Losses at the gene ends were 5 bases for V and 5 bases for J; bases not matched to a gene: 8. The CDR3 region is CASSQTQGGETQYF. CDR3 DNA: TGTGCCAGTAGTCAAACTCAGGGAGGGGAGACCCAGTACTTC.

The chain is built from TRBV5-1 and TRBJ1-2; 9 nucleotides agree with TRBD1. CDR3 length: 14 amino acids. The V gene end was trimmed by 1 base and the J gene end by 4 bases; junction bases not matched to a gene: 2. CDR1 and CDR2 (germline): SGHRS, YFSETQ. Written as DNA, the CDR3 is TGCGCCAGCAGCTTGACAGGGGGCACCTATGGCTACACCTTC. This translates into CASSLTGGTYGYTF.

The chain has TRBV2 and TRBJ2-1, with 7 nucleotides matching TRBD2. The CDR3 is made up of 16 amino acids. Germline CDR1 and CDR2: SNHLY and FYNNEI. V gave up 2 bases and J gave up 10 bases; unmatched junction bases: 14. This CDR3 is CASSEQGLAVSGEQFF. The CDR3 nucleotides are TGTGCCAGCAGTGAACAAGGCCTAGCGGTTTCGGGCGAGCAGTTCTTC.

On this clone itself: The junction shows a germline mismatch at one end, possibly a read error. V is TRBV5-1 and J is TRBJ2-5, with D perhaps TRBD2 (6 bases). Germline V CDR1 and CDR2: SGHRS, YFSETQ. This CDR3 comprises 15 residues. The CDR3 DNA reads TGCGCCAGCAGCCGTTGGGGGGAACAAAGAGAGGCCCAGTACTTC. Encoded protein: CASSRWGEQREAQYF.

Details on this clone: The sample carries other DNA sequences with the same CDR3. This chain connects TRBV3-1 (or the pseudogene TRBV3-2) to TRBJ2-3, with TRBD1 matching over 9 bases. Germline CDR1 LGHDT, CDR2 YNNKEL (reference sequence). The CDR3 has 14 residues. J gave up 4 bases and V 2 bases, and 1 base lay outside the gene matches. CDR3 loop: CASSQRQGADTQYF. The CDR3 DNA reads TGTGCCAGCAGCCAAAGACAGGGGGCAGATACGCAGTATTTT.

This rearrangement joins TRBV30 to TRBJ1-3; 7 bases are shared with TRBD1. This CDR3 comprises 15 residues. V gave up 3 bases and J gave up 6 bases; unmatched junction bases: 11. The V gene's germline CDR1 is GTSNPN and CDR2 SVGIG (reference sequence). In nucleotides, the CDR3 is TGTGCCTGGAGACGTGCGAACAGGGGCCCAAACACCATATATTTT. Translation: CAWRRANRGPNTIYF. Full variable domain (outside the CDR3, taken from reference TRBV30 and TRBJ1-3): SQTIHQWPATLVQPVGSPLSLECTVEGTSNPNLYWYRQAAGRGLQLLFYSVGIGQISSEVPQNLSASRPQDRQFILSSKKLLLSDSGFYLCAWRRANRGPNTIYFGEGSWLTVV.

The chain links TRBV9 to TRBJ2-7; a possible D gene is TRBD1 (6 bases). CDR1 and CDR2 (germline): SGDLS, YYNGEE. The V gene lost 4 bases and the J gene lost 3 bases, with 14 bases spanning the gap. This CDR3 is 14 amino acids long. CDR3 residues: CASSPRGGRYEQYF. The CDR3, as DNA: TGTGCCAGCAGCCCCCGAGGGGGACGCTACGAGCAGTACTTC.

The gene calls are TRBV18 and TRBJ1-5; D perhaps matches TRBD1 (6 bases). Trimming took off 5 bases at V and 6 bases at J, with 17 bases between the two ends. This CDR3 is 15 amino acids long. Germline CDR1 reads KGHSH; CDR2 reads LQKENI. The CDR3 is CASSGLGGRVQPQHF. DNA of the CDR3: TGTGCCAGCTCAGGGTTAGGGGGACGGGTTCAGCCCCAGCATTTT.

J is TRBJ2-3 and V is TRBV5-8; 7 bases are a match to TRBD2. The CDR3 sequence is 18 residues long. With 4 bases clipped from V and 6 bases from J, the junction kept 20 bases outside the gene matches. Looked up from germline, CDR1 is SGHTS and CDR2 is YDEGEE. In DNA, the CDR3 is TGTGCCAGCAGCACGGGGGGTCGCGCAGGGTTATACACCGATACGCAGTATTTT. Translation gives CASSTGGRAGLYTDTQYF.

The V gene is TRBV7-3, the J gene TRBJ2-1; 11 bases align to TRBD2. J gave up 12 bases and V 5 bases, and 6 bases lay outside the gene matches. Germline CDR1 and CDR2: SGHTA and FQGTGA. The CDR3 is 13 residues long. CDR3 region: CASSDSGGARQFF. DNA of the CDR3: TGTGCCAGCAGCGATAGCGGGGGGGCCAGGCAGTTCTTC. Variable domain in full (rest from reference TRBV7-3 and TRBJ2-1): GAGVSQTPSNKVTEKGKYVELRCDPISGHTALYWYRQSLGQGPEFLIYFQGTGAADDSGLPNDRFFAVRPEGSVSTLKIQRTERGDSAVYLCASSDSGGARQFFGPGTRLTVL.

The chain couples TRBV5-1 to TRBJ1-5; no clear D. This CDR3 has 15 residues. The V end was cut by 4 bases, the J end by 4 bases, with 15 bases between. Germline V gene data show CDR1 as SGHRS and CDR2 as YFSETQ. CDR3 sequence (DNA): TGCGCCAGCAGCCCAAGCGGACGGGAAAATCAGCCCCAGCATTTT. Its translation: CASSPSGRENQPQHF. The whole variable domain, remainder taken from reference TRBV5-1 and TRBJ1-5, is KAGVTQTPRYLIKTRGQQVTLSCSPISGHRSVSWYQQTPGQGLQFLFEYFSETQRNKGNFPGRFSGRQFSNSRSEMNVSTLELGDSALYLCASSPSGRENQPQHFGDGTRLSIL.

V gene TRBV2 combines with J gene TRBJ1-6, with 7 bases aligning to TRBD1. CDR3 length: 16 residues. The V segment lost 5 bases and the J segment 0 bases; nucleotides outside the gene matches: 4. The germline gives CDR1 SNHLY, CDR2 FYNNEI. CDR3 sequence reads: CASSNRDSSYNSPLHF. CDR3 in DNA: TGTGCCAGCAGTAACCGGGACAGCTCCTATAATTCACCCCTCCACTTT.

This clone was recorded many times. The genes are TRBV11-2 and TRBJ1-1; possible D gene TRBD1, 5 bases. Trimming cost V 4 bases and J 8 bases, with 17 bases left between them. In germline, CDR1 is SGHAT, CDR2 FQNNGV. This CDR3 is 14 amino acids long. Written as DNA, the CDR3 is TGTGCCAGCAGCTACCTAGGAGGGACCGGCGAAGCTTTCTTT. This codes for CASSYLGGTGEAFF.

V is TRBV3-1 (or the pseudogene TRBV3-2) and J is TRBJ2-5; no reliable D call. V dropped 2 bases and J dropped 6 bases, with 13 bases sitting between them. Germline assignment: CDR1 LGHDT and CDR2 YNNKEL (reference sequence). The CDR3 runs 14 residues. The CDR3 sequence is CASSQSAAPKTQYF. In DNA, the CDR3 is TGTGCCAGCAGCCAATCGGCGGCCCCAAAGACCCAGTACTTC.

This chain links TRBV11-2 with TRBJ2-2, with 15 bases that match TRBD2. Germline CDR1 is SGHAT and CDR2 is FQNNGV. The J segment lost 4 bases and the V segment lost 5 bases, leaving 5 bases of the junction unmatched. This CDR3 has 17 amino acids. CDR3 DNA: TGTGCCAGCAGCGGACTAGCGGGGGGGCGGGGCACCGGGGAGCTGTTTTTT. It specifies CASSGLAGGRGTGELFF. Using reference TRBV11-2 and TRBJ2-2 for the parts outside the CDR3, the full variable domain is EAGVAQSPRYKIIEKRQSVAFWCNPISGHATLYWYQQILGQGPKLLIQFQNNGVVDDSQLPKDRFSAERLKGVDSTLKIQPAKLEDSAVYLCASSGLAGGRGTGELFFGEGSRLTVL.

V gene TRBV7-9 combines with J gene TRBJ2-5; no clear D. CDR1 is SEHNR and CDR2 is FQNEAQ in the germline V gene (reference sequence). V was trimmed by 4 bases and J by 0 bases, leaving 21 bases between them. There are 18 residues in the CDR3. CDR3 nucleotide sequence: TGTGCCAGCAGCTCCCCCCCCTGGGTAGCATTAGACCAAGAGACCCAGTACTTC. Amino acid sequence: CASSSPPWVALDQETQYF.

CDR3 in amino acids: CASSRARGGSPLHF. The CDR3 bases are TGTGCCAGCTCCCGGGCCCGAGGGGGTTCACCCCTCCACTTT. This chain links TRBV18 with TRBJ1-6; weak D call: TRBD1 (6 bases). The CDR3 has 14 amino acids. From germline, CDR1 is KGHSH and CDR2 LQKENI. Trimming took off 6 bases at V and 9 bases at J, with 15 bases between the two ends.